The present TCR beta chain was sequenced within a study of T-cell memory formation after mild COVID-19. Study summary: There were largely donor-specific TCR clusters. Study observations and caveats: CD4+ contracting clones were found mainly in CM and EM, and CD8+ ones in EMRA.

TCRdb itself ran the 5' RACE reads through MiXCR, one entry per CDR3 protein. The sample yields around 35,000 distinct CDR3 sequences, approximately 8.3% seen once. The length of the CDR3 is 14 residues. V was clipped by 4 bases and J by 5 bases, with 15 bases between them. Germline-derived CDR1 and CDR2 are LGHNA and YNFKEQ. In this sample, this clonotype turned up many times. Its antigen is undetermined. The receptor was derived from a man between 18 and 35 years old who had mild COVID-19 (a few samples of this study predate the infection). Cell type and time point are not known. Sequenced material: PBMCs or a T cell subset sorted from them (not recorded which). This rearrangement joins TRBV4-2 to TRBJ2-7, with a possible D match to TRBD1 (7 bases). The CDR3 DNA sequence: TGTGCCAGCAGCCCCAGGGGGGTGGGCGACGAGCAGTACTTC. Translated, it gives CASSPRGVGDEQYF.